This passage covers 23 T cell receptor beta chains from one sample sequenced in a study of blood T cell repertoires in COVID-19. Generated by immunoSEQ multiplex PCR, the TCRdb table keeps only in-frame clones and is missing some. The sample shows 90,000 or so clones, roughly 91% of them seen only once. The sequenced sample consisted of peripheral blood. The receptor set was obtained from a young man with COVID-19, enrolled during active disease.

The V gene is TRBV5-1, the J gene TRBJ1-3; no firm D call. CDR1 is SGHRS and CDR2 is YFSETQ in the germline V gene. This CDR3 comprises 15 residues. The ends were cut back, 1 base at V and 4 bases at J, with 12 bases in the middle. This chain's CDR3 is CASSLPGTRGNTIYF. The CDR3 DNA reads as TGCGCCAGCAGCTTGCCGGGAACAAGGGGAAACACCATATATTTT.

CDR3 in amino acids: CASSPSGTVEQYF. DNA of the CDR3: TGTGCCAGCTCACCCTCAGGGACAGTAGAGCAGTACTTC. The chain joins TRBV18 to TRBJ2-7, with 7 bases lining up with TRBD1. CDR3 length equals 13 residues. The junction had 6 bases not matched to a gene; V was cut back by 3 bases and J by 7 bases. Germline lookup yields CDR1 KGHSH and CDR2 LQKENI.

The V call is TRBV5-1, the J call TRBJ2-7; D is possibly TRBD2 (5 bases). The CDR3 loop spans 15 amino acids. CDR1 is SGHRS and CDR2 is YFSETQ in the germline V gene. V was trimmed by 4 bases and J by 0 bases, leaving 14 bases between them. The chain's CDR3 is CASSNPDWSSYEQYF. CDR3 coding DNA: TGCGCCAGCAGCAACCCGGACTGGAGCTCCTACGAGCAGTACTTC.

The chain has TRBV28 and TRBJ2-7, with TRBD1 as a possible D gene (6 bases). Per the germline V gene, CDR1 is MDHEN and CDR2 is SYDVKM. This CDR3 spans 14 amino acids. Trimming pared 4 bases from V and 4 bases from J, leaving 14 bases between. The chain's CDR3 is CASSSSGQKYEQYF. CDR3 coding DNA: TGTGCCAGCAGTTCCTCCGGACAGAAGTACGAGCAGTACTTC.

CDR3 DNA: TGTGCCAGCAGCTCAGGGGGCAGGACTGAAGCTTTCTTT. This translates into CASSSGGRTEAFF. The chain is built from TRBV7-9 and TRBJ1-1, with 8 bases aligning to TRBD1. Germline V gene data show CDR1 as SEHNR and CDR2 as FQNEAQ (reference sequence). V was clipped by 4 bases and J by 5 bases; unmatched bases: 3. CDR3 size: 13 residues.

Only one count was recorded for this clone. The rearrangement uses TRBV14 and TRBJ1-4; D possibly corresponds to TRBD1 (5 bases). Trimming removed 1 base from V and 4 bases from J, with 13 bases in between. The germline CDR1 and CDR2 sequences are SGHDN and FVKESK. CDR3 length equals 16 residues. Here the CDR3 DNA reads TGTGCCAGCAGCCAAGGAAGACAGCCTGGTAATGAAAAACTGTTTTTT. Translating it yields CASSQGRQPGNEKLFF. The full variable domain, in which reference TRBV14 and TRBJ1-4 provide the parts outside the CDR3, is EAGVTQFPSHSVIEKGQTVTLRCDPISGHDNLYWYRRVMGKEIKFLLHFVKESKQDESGMPNNRFLAERTGGTYSTLKVQPAELEDSGVYFCASSQGRQPGNEKLFFGSGTQLSVL.

This clone was counted only a few times. The rearrangement uses TRBV11-1 and TRBJ1-3, with D unclear. This CDR3 is 13 amino acids long. V was trimmed by 5 bases and J by 0 bases, leaving 5 bases between them. Germline CDR1 and CDR2: SGHAT and FQDESV (reference sequence). The CDR3 region is CASSRGSGNTIYF. The CDR3 DNA reads TGTGCCAGCAGCCGGGGCTCTGGAAACACCATATATTTT.

This chain joins TRBV5-1 and TRBJ2-7; D possibly corresponds to TRBD1 (6 bases). Per germline, CDR1 SGHRS and CDR2 YFSETQ. V gave up 4 bases and J gave up 4 bases, with 9 bases separating them. This CDR3 is 12 amino acids long. This chain's CDR3 is CASSTGIYEQYF. CDR3 bases: TGCGCCAGCAGCACAGGGATTTACGAGCAGTACTTC.

The rearrangement links TRBV7-6 to TRBJ2-2; a possible D gene is TRBD2 (6 bases). V lost 5 bases, J lost 0 bases, and 13 bases lay in between. CDR3 length equals 16 residues. Germline CDR1 is SGHVS and CDR2 is FNYEAQ. The CDR3 loop is CASSPGGTSNTGELFF. CDR3 nucleotides: TGTGCCAGCAGCCCTGGAGGGACCTCGAACACCGGGGAGCTGTTTTTT.

The chain uses TRBV7-8 and TRBJ2-3, with D tentatively TRBD1 (7 bases). Germline V gene data show CDR1 as SGHVS and CDR2 as FQNEAQ. CDR3 length: 20 amino acids. The germline V and J ends were trimmed by 5 bases and 0 bases, with 27 bases remaining between them. The CDR3 sequence is CASSPSWVAGGPSSTDTQYF. CDR3 nucleotide sequence: TGTGCCAGCAGCCCTAGTTGGGTGGCAGGGGGGCCGTCTAGCACAGATACGCAGTATTTT.

The sample holds one count of this clone. The chain carries TRBV28 and TRBJ2-7; tentatively, D is TRBD1 (5 bases). Trimming shortened V by 5 bases and J by 0 bases, and 17 bases separated the two germline ends. The CDR3 is 16 residues long. CDR1 and CDR2 from the germline V gene are MDHEN and SYDVKM. In DNA, the CDR3 is TGTGCCAGCAGTAGCCCCTCCAGGGCGAGCTCCTACGAGCAGTACTTC. The encoded protein is CASSSPSRASSYEQYF.

The CDR3 protein is CASSLGQGVGPGELFF. In DNA, the CDR3 is TGTGCCAGTAGTCTTGGGCAGGGGGTCGGTCCCGGGGAGCTGTTTTTT. The chain links TRBV19 to TRBJ2-2; 7 bases are a match to TRBD1. CDR1 is LNHDA and CDR2 is SQIVND in the germline V gene (reference sequence). The ends lost 5 bases at V and 6 bases at J; junction bases unmatched: 12. The CDR3 totals 16 residues.

CDR3 coding DNA: TGTGCCAGCAGTTTTAGTAGGACGGACACCGCGCATTTT. Amino acids: CASSFSRTDTAHF. The chain combines TRBV12-3 or TRBV12-4 with TRBJ1-5; the D gene is possibly TRBD1 (5 bases). This CDR3 has 13 residues. The germline V and J ends were trimmed by 3 bases and 15 bases, with 18 bases remaining between them.

V is TRBV11-3 and J is TRBJ2-7; 10 nucleotides align to TRBD1. The CDR3 sequence is 15 residues long. CDR1 SGHNT and CDR2 YENEEA come from the germline V gene. With V trimmed by 4 bases and J by 1 base, 4 bases remained unmatched. The CDR3 spells CASSSTGGGSYEQYF. CDR3 nucleotide sequence: TGTGCCAGCAGCTCGACAGGGGGCGGTTCCTACGAGCAGTACTTC. The whole variable domain, filled in from reference TRBV11-3 and TRBJ2-7, reads EAGVVQSPRYKIIEKKQPVAFWCNPISGHNTLYWYLQNLGQGPELLIRYENEEAVDDSQLPKDRFSAERLKGVDSTLKIQPAELGDSAVYLCASSSTGGGSYEQYFGPGTRLTVT.

J is TRBJ2-7 and V is TRBV28; 7 bases line up with TRBD1. Germline assignment: CDR1 MDHEN and CDR2 SYDVKM. CDR3 length: 15 amino acids. Trimming cost V 5 bases and J 1 base; bases outside gene matches: 8. The CDR3 DNA is TGTGCCAGCAGTCCAAGGACAGGCGGGTCCTACGAGCAGTACTTC. The encoded protein is CASSPRTGGSYEQYF. Combining the CDR3 with reference TRBV28 and TRBJ2-7 gives the whole variable domain DVKVTQSSRYLVKRTGEKVFLECVQDMDHENMFWYRQDPGLGLRLIYFSYDVKMKEKGDIPEGYSVSREKKERFSLILESASTNQTSMYLCASSPRTGGSYEQYFGPGTRLTVT.

This clone showed up just once. The genes are TRBV5-1 and TRBJ1-1, with 7 bases that match TRBD1. This CDR3 region has 15 residues. Germline CDR1 SGHRS, CDR2 YFSETQ. V trimming: 7 bases; J trimming: 0 bases; junction bases outside the gene matches: 9. CDR3 nucleotide sequence: TGCGCCAGCGGTTTAGGGGGCGGCTTGAACACTGAAGCTTTCTTT. Its translation is CASGLGGGLNTEAFF.

CDR3 residues: CASSNKQGNQPQHF. The DNA of the CDR3 is TGCGCCAGCAGCAACAAACAGGGAAATCAGCCCCAGCATTTT. The chain carries TRBV5-1 and TRBJ1-5; the D gene is possibly TRBD1 (6 bases). CDR3 length equals 14 residues. Germline V gene lookup returns CDR1 SGHRS and CDR2 YFSETQ. The V and J ends lost 4 bases and 4 bases respectively, with 12 bases between them.

This chain uses TRBV4-2 with TRBJ1-4; possibly TRBD1 for D (6 bases). The CDR3 spans 15 residues. Germline values: CDR1 LGHNA, CDR2 YNFKEQ. V was trimmed by 1 base and J by 7 bases, leaving 13 bases between them. The DNA of the CDR3 is TGTGCCAGCAGCCAAGCAGGGGCCGAGGGTGAAAAACTGTTTTTT. Translating it yields CASSQAGAEGEKLFF.

The rearrangement uses TRBV5-5 and TRBJ2-1; 8 nucleotides agree with TRBD2. Trimming removed 0 bases from V and 8 bases from J; junction bases left unmatched: 10. Germline V lookup: CDR1 SGHKS, CDR2 YYEKEE (reference sequence). The CDR3 consists of 16 residues. For the CDR3, the DNA is TGTGCCAGCAGCTTGGTGGCTAGCGGGTCGAAAGATGAGCAGTTCTTC. Translated, it gives CASSLVASGSKDEQFF.

The chain uses TRBV27 and TRBJ2-7, with TRBD2 matching over 8 bases. Germline V gene data show CDR1 as MNHEY and CDR2 as SMNVEV (reference sequence). J was trimmed by 2 bases and V by 5 bases; bases with no gene match: 8. The CDR3 extends over 15 amino acids. CDR3 sequence reads: CASSPTAGAAYEQYF. The CDR3 region has the DNA TGTGCCAGCAGTCCAACAGCGGGAGCGGCCTACGAGCAGTACTTC.

This clone was detected only a few times. The rearrangement links TRBV30 to TRBJ1-6; the D gene is possibly TRBD1 (6 bases). V was trimmed by 3 bases and J by 6 bases, leaving 6 bases between them. The V gene's germline CDR1 is GTSNPN and CDR2 SVGIG (reference sequence). This CDR3 contains 12 residues. CDR3: CAWSRGNSPLHF. The CDR3 DNA sequence: TGTGCCTGGAGCAGGGGTAATTCACCCCTCCACTTT.

The rearrangement uses TRBV6-6 and TRBJ1-5, with TRBD1 as a possible D gene (5 bases). V was pared by 0 bases and J by 3 bases, with 12 bases between. Germline values: CDR1 MNHNY, CDR2 SVGAGI (reference sequence). There are 16 residues in the CDR3. The CDR3 loop is CASSYSSGLINQPQHF. CDR3 sequence (DNA): TGTGCCAGCAGTTACTCGTCGGGACTGATCAATCAGCCCCAGCATTTT.

This clone was seen just once. The rearrangement links TRBV6-2 or TRBV6-3 to TRBJ1-5; weak D call: TRBD1 (5 bases). The germline V gene has CDR1 MNHEY and CDR2 SVGEGT. This CDR3 has 14 amino acids. The ends were cut back, 5 bases at V and 3 bases at J, with 11 bases in the middle. The DNA for the CDR3 is TGTGCCAGCAGTCGCGGGGCCTACAATCAGCCCCAGCATTTT. Translating gives CASSRGAYNQPQHF.